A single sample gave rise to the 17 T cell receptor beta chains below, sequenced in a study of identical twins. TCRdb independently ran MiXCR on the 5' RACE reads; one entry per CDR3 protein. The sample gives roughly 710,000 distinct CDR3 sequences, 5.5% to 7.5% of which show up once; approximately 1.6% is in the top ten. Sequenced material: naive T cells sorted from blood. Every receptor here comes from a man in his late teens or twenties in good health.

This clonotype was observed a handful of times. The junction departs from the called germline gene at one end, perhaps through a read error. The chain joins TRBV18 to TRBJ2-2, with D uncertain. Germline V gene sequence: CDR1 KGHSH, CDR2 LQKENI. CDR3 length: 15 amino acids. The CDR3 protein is CASSKSTQTSGELFF. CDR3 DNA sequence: TGTGCCAGCTCGAAAAGTACTCAAACCTCCGGAGAGCTGTTTTTT.

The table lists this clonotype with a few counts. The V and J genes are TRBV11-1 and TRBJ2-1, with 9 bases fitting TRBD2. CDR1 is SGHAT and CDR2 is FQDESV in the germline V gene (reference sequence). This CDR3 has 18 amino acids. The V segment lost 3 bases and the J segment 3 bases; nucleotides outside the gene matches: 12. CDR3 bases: TGTGCCAGCAGCTTCCGGGTGGGCGGCGGGAGGGTCTACAATGAGCAGTTCTTC. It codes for CASSFRVGGGRVYNEQFF.

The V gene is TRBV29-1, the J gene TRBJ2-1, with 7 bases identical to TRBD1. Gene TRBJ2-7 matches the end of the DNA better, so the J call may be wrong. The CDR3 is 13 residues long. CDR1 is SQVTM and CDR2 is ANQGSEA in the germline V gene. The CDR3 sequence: CSVEGDRDYEQYF. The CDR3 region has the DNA TGCAGCGTCGAGGGAGACAGGGATTATGAGCAGTACTTC.

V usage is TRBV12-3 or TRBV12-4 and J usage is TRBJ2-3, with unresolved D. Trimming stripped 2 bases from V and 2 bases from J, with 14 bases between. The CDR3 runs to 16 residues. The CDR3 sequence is CASSLPAGVSTDTQYF. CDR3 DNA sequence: TGTGCCAGCAGTTTACCAGCTGGCGTTTCCACAGATACGCAGTATTTT.

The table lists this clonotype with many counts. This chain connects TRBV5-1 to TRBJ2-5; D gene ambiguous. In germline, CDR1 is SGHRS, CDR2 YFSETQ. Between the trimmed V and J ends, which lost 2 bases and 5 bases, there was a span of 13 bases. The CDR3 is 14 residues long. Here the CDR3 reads CASSFGRSWETQYF. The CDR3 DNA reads TGCGCCAGCAGCTTCGGTCGTTCCTGGGAGACCCAGTACTTC.

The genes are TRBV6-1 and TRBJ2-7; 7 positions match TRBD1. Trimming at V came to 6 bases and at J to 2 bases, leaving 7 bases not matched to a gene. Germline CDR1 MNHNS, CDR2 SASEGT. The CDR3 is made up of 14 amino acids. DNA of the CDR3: TGTGCCAGCAGCCACAGGGGTTCAGCCTACGAGCAGTACTTC. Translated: CASSHRGSAYEQYF.

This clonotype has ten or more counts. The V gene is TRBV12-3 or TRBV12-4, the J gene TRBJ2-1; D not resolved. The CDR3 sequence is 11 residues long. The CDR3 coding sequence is TGTGGAACAAGCTTCCACAATGAGCAGTTCTTC. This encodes CGTSFHNEQFF.

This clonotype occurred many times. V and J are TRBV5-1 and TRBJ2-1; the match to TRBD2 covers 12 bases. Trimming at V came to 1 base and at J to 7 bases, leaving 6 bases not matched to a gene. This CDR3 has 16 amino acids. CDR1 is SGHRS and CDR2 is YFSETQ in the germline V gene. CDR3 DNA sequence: TGCGCCAGCAGCTTGTCCCCTAGCGGGAGGGCAAATGAGCAGTTCTTC. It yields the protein CASSLSPSGRANEQFF.

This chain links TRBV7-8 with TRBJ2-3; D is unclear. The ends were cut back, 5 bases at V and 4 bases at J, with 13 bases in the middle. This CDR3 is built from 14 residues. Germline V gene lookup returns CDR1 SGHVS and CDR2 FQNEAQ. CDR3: CASSRAEVSDTQYF. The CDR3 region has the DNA TGTGCCAGCAGCCGAGCCGAGGTCTCAGATACGCAGTATTTT.

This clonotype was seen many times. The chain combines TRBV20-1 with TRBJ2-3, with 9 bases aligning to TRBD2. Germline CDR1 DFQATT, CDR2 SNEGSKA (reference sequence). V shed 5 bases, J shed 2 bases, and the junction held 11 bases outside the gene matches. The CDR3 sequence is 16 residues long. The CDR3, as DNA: TGCAGTGCTCGAGCGGCGGGAGGGCTTGACACAGATACGCAGTATTTT. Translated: CSARAAGGLDTDTQYF.

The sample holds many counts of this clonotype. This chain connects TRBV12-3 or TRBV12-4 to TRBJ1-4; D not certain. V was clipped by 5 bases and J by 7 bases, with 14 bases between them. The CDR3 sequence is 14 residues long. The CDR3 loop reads CASSQSPRFEKLFF. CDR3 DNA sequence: TGTGCCAGCAGTCAAAGCCCCCGCTTTGAAAAACTGTTTTTT.

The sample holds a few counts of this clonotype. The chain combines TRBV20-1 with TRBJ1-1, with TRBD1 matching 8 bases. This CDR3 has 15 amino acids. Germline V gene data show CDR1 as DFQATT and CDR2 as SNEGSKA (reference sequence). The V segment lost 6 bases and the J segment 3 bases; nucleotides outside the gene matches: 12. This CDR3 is CSATDRVGLDTEAFF. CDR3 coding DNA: TGCAGTGCGACGGACAGGGTTGGGTTGGACACTGAAGCTTTCTTT.

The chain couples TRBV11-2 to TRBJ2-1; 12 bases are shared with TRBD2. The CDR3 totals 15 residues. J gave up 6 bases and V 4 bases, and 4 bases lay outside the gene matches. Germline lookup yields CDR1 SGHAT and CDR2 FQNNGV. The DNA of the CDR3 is TGTGCCAGCAGCTCGAGACTAGCGGGAGCCAATGAGCAGTTCTTC. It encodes CASSSRLAGANEQFF.

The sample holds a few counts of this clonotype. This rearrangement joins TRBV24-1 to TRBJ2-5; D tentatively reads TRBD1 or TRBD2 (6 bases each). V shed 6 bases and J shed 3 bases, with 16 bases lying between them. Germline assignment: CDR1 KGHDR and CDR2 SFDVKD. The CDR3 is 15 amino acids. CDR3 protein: CATSPKGGWEETQYF. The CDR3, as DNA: TGTGCCACCAGTCCTAAGGGGGGTTGGGAAGAGACCCAGTACTTC.

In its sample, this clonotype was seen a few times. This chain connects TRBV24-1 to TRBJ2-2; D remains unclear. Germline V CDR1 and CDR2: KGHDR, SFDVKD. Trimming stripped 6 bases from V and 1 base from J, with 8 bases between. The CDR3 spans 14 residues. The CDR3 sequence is CATSPGWNTGELFF. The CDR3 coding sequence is TGTGCCACCAGTCCTGGGTGGAACACCGGGGAGCTGTTTTTT.

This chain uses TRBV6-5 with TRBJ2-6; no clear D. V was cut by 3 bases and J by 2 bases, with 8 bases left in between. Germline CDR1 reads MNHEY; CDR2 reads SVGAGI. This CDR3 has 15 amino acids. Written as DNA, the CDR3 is TGTGCCAGCAGTTATCTTTTGGCTGGGGCCAACGTCCTGACTTTC. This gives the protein CASSYLLAGANVLTF.

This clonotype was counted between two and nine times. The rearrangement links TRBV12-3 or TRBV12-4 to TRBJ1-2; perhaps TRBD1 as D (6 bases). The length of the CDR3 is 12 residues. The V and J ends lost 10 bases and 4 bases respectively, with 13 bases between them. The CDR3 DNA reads TGTGCCACCACAACAGGGTCCTATGGCTACACCTTC. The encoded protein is CATTTGSYGYTF.